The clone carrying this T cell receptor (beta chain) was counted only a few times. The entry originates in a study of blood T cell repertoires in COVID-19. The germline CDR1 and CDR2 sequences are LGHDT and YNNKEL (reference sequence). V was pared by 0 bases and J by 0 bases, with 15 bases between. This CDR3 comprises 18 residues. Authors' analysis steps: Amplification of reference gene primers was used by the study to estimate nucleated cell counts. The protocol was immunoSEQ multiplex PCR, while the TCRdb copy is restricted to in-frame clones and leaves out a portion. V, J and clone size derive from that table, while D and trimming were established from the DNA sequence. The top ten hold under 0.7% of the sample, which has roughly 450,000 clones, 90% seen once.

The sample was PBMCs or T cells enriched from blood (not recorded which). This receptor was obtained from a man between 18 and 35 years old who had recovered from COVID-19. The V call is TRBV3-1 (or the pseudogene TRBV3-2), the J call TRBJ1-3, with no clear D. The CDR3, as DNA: TGTGCCAGCAGCCAAGATGCAACAGCCCTAAGCTCTGGAAACACCATATATTTT. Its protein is CASSQDATALSSGNTIYF.